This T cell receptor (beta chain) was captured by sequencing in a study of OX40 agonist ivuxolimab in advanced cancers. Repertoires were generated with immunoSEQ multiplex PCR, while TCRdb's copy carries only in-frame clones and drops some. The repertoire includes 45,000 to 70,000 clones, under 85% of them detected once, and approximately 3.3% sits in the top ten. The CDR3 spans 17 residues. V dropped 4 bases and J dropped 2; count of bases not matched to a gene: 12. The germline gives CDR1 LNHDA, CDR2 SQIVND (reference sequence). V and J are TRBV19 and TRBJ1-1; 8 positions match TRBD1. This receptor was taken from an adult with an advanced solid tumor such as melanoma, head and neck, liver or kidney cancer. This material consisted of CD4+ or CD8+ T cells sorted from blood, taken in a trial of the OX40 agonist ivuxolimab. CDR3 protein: CASSNGGRGLRNTEAFF. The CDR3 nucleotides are TGTGCCAGTAGTAACGGAGGCAGGGGGCTTAGAAACACTGAAGCTTTCTTT. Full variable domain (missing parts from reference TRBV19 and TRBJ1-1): DGGITQSPKYLFRKEGQNVTLSCEQNLNHDAMYWYRQDPGQGLRLIYYSQIVNDFQKGDIAEGYSVSREKKESFPLTVTSAQKNPTAFYLCASSNGGRGLRNTEAFFGQGTRLTVV.